This is a list of T cell receptor beta chains from one sample in a study of T cells in Graves' hyperthyroidism and ophthalmopathy. TCRdb processed the multiplex PCR reads anew with MiXCR; each CDR3 protein has one entry. The data show about 620,000 distinct CDR3 sequences, around 15% seen once. The sequenced material came from blood. All receptors derive from a woman in her 30s with Graves' hyperthyroidism. The CDR3 runs from the conserved cysteine through the conserved F or W. D genes are given only for firm matches. Size values are once, few and many counts, or a class for expanded clones, and some rows have none.

j_gene,abundance,v_gene,d_gene,CDR3aa,CDR3nt
TRBJ1-4,NA,TRBV3-1,TRBD1,CASSQGIRQGGKLFF,TGTGCCAGCAGCCAAGGGATCAGACAGGGAGGGAAACTGTTTTTT
TRBJ1-2,few,TRBV7-2,NA,CASSGRTQMVGYTF,TGTGCCAGCAGCGGGCGGACTCAGATGGTTGGCTACACCTTC
TRBJ2-5,many,TRBV18,NA,CASSPRGQETQYF,TGTGCCAGCTCACCAAGGGGACAAGAGACCCAGTACTTC
TRBJ2-3,many,TRBV6-2/TRBV6-3,NA,CASSYPRPRPGTDTQYF,TGTGCCAGCAGTTACCCGAGACCCCGACCAGGGACAGATACGCAGTATTTT
TRBJ2-5,NA,TRBV12-3/TRBV12-4,NA,CASSLARFPGSGVPPETQYF,TGTGCCAGCAGTTTAGCGCGGTTCCCTGGAAGCGGAGTCCCCCCAGAGACCCAGTACTTC
TRBJ1-4,NA,TRBV5-1,NA,CASSRGSGNEKLFF,TGCGCCAGCAGCCGGGGCAGTGGAAATGAAAAACTGTTTTTT
TRBJ1-3,NA,TRBV9,NA,CASSAPGAGNTIYF,TGTGCCAGCAGCGCCCCGGGGGCTGGAAACACCATATATTTT
TRBJ2-3,few,TRBV20-1,NA,CSASYERMYTDTQYF,TGCAGTGCTAGTTATGAGCGGATGTACACAGATACGCAGTATTTT
TRBJ2-7,few,TRBV9,TRBD2,CASSEGGGSEQYF,TGTGCCAGCAGCGAGGGCGGGGGAAGCGAGCAGTACTTC
TRBJ2-2,NA,TRBV24-1,TRBD1,CATNPGQGNTGELFF,TGTGCCACCAATCCGGGACAGGGGAACACCGGGGAGCTGTTTTTT
TRBJ2-7,many,TRBV7-3,NA,CASSLGQHYEQYF,TGTGCCAGCAGCTTAGGGCAGCACTACGAGCAGTACTTC
TRBJ2-1,many,TRBV27,NA,CASSGSGNEQFF,TGTGCCAGCAGTGGTAGCGGAAATGAGCAGTTCTTC
TRBJ2-7,NA,TRBV28,NA,CASRTPSRSATSSLDFEQYF,TGTGCCAGCAGAACTCCCTCGAGGTCGGCTACGAGCAGTCTTGATTTCGAGCAGTACTTC
TRBJ1-1,many,TRBV29-1,NA,CSVVGAMNTEAFF,TGCAGCGTTGTTGGCGCTATGAACACTGAAGCTTTCTTT
TRBJ2-7,NA,TRBV5-4,NA,CASSLARRSGSYNEQYF,TGTGCCAGCAGCTTGGCCAGACGCAGCGGCTCCTACAATGAGCAGTACTTC
TRBJ2-7,many,TRBV12-5,TRBD1,CASGLVGGQAGFYEQYF,TGTGCTAGTGGTTTGGTAGGGGGACAGGCTGGATTTTACGAGCAGTACTTC
TRBJ1-1,many,TRBV28,NA,CAITDSLNTEAFF,TGTGCCATCACGGACAGCCTGAACACTGAAGCTTTCTTT
TRBJ1-3,few,TRBV2,NA,CASSKSWVSTIYF,TGTGCCAGCAGTAAATCTTGGGTCAGCACCATATATTTT
TRBJ1-2,few,TRBV6-2/TRBV6-3,NA,CASSLQPRYGYTF,TGTGCCAGCAGTTTACAGCCTCGATATGGCTACACCTTC
TRBJ2-5,many,TRBV12-3/TRBV12-4,NA,CASTSDREGETQYF,TGTGCCAGCACCTCCGACAGGGAGGGAGAGACCCAGTACTTC
TRBJ1-2,many,TRBV28,NA,CASSLAGGRANYGYTF,TGTGCCAGCAGTTTGGCCGGGGGTAGGGCTAACTATGGCTACACCTTC
TRBJ2-7,few,TRBV5-1,NA,CASSSDMNEQYF,TGCGCCAGCAGCTCGGATATGAACGAGCAGTACTTC
TRBJ1-5,NA,TRBV28,TRBD1,CASSAQGEGIQPQHF,TGTGCCAGCAGTGCGCAGGGGGAGGGGATTCAGCCCCAGCATTTT
TRBJ1-4,few,TRBV11-2,NA,CASSLRQGNPLNEKLFF,TGTGCCAGCAGCTTACGGCAGGGAAATCCCCTTAATGAAAAACTGTTTTTT
TRBJ2-5,many,TRBV6-5,NA,CASSYSDGAQETQYF,TGTGCCAGCAGTTACTCCGACGGGGCCCAAGAGACCCAGTACTTC
TRBJ2-7,many,TRBV18,TRBD1,CASSRDSTYEQYF,TGTGCCAGCTCACGGGACAGCACCTACGAGCAGTACTTC
TRBJ2-2,NA,TRBV27,NA,CASSLPSDGELFF,TGTGCCAGCAGTCTACCTAGCGACGGGGAGCTGTTTTTT
TRBJ1-5,many,TRBV28,NA,CASSPRVGKGNQPQHF,TGTGCCAGCAGTCCCCGTGTGGGGAAGGGCAATCAGCCCCAGCATTTT
TRBJ1-1,many,TRBV28,NA,CASTRLQAFF,TGTGCCAGCACGAGATTGCAGGCTTTCTTT
TRBJ2-7,few,TRBV27,NA,CASTNNPYEQYF,TGTGCCAGCACCAACAATCCCTACGAGCAGTACTTC
TRBJ2-3,many,TRBV28,TRBD2,CASSPWGGRGHTDTQYF,TGTGCCAGCAGCCCCTGGGGAGGGAGAGGGCACACAGATACGCAGTATTTT
TRBJ1-1,many,TRBV2,NA,CASSWRTNTEAFF,TGTGCCAGCAGTTGGAGGACGAACACTGAAGCTTTCTTT
TRBJ2-1,few,TRBV29-1,TRBD1,CSVVRGLNEQFF,TGCAGCGTTGTTAGGGGGCTAAATGAGCAGTTCTTC
TRBJ2-1,NA,TRBV14,TRBD2,CASGQLAGYNEQFF,TGTGCCAGCGGCCAACTAGCGGGATACAATGAGCAGTTCTTC
TRBJ1-5,many,TRBV2,NA,CASRALAQDRGQPQHF,TGTGCCAGCAGGGCATTGGCGCAGGACCGGGGTCAGCCCCAGCATTTT
TRBJ1-3,few,TRBV6-1,NA,CASSRGTSSGNTIYF,TGTGCCAGCAGTAGGGGGACGAGCTCTGGAAACACCATATATTTT
TRBJ2-2,many,TRBV11-2,NA,CASSLRAGGELFF,TGTGCCAGCAGCTTACGGGCGGGCGGGGAGCTGTTTTTT
TRBJ2-3,many,TRBV12-3/TRBV12-4,TRBD2,CASSPGLAGNTQYF,TGTGCCAGCAGTCCAGGACTAGCGGGAAACACGCAGTATTTT
TRBJ1-3,few,TRBV5-1,NA,CASRQDHGNTIYF,TGCGCCAGCAGACAAGATCATGGAAACACCATATATTTT
TRBJ1-3,few,TRBV9,NA,CASSVGIGENTIYF,TGTGCCAGCAGCGTTGGGATCGGGGAAAACACCATATATTTT
TRBJ2-2,many,TRBV24-1,TRBD1,CATSDPNRGKWELFF,TGTGCCACCAGTGACCCAAACAGGGGGAAGTGGGAGCTGTTTTTT
TRBJ2-7,NA,TRBV7-8,TRBD1,CASSLAGQIYYEQYF,TGTGCCAGCAGCTTAGCGGGACAGATTTACTACGAGCAGTACTTC
TRBJ2-1,few,TRBV7-3,NA,CASSLRGPITHINNEQFF,TGTGCCAGCAGCTTACGGGGACCCATTACACATATTAACAATGAGCAGTTCTTC
TRBJ2-1,many,TRBV20-1,NA,CSAPSAGANEQFF,TGCAGTGCCCCCAGTGCGGGGGCAAATGAGCAGTTCTTC
TRBJ2-2,many,TRBV6-1,NA,CASSERSLGTGELFF,TGTGCCAGCAGTGAAAGGAGTTTGGGGACCGGGGAGCTGTTTTTT
TRBJ2-5,many,TRBV3-1,NA,CASKSVYQETQYF,TGTGCCAGCAAGTCCGTGTACCAAGAGACCCAGTACTTC
TRBJ2-3,few,TRBV4-2,NA,CASSQEKSSTDTQYF,TGTGCCAGCAGCCAAGAAAAGAGTAGCACAGATACGCAGTATTTT
TRBJ2-3,few,TRBV20-1,NA,CSASGSEDTQYF,TGCAGTGCTAGCGGAAGTGAGGATACGCAGTATTTT
TRBJ2-1,few,TRBV5-1,TRBD2,CASSLVMGSGSPGTDNEQSF,TGCGCCAGCAGCTTGGTGATGGGTAGCGGGAGCCCCGGGACGGACAATGAGCAGTCCTTC
TRBJ1-5,NA,TRBV28,NA,CASTGSNQPQHF,TGTGCCAGCACCGGGAGCAATCAGCCCCAGCATTTT
TRBJ2-2,NA,TRBV7-2,NA,CASSLTAGELFF,TGTGCCAGCAGCTTAACCGCCGGGGAGCTGTTTTTT
TRBJ1-1,NA,TRBV5-1,NA,CASSLLDGGDTEAFF,TGCGCCAGCAGCTTATTAGATGGTGGAGACACTGAAGCTTTCTTT
TRBJ2-3,many,TRBV13,TRBD1,CASSRTGDADTQYF,TGTGCCAGCAGTAGGACAGGGGACGCAGATACGCAGTATTTT
TRBJ2-7,few,TRBV6-1,NA,CASTRAGDSSYEQYF,TGTGCCAGCACTAGGGCCGGGGATAGTTCCTACGAGCAGTACTTC
TRBJ2-7,many,TRBV2,TRBD1,CASTRDRGQEQYF,TGTGCCAGCACCCGGGACAGGGGGCAAGAGCAGTACTTC
TRBJ1-1,many,TRBV12-3/TRBV12-4,TRBD1,CASREGQGLDTEAFF,TGTGCCAGCAGGGAAGGACAGGGACTAGACACTGAAGCTTTCTTT
TRBJ1-1,few,TRBV7-2,TRBD1,CASSSWDSQAFF,TGTGCCAGCAGCTCCTGGGACAGTCAAGCTTTCTTT
TRBJ2-7,many,TRBV18,NA,CASSNIQTEAEQYF,TGTGCCAGCAGTAACATCCAGACGGAAGCCGAGCAGTACTTC
TRBJ2-1,NA,TRBV6-1,TRBD1,CASSVRQGARYNEQFF,TGTGCCAGCAGTGTACGACAGGGGGCTCGATACAATGAGCAGTTCTTC